What follows are 14 T cell receptor beta chains derived from one specimen sequenced in a study of blood T cells in healthy people across ages. A second PCR, run for about 7 to 11 cycles, used a sample-barcoded 5' primer plus a J-beta primer mix. MiXCR was run by TCRdb on the 5' RACE reads, yielding one entry per CDR3 protein. The data show 650,000 to 1,000,000 distinct CDR3 sequences, with 35% to 40% seen just once and over 10% held by the top ten. Sequenced input: blood. The receptors were gathered from a man aged 18 to 30 in good health.

V is TRBV4-1 and J is TRBJ1-5; D is undetermined. The germline V gene encodes CDR1 MGHRA and CDR2 YSYEKL. The V end was cut by 0 bases, the J end by 10 bases, with 19 bases between. The CDR3 totals 16 residues. CDR3 loop: CASSQDWVGYPLPQHF. The CDR3 DNA sequence: TGCGCCAGCAGCCAAGATTGGGTCGGGTACCCCCTACCCCAGCATTTT.

In this sample, this clonotype turned up a few times. The CDR3: CASSRDRGPYEQYF. The CDR3 coding sequence is TGCGCCAGCAGCCGGGACCGAGGACCCTACGAGCAGTACTTC. The V and J genes are TRBV5-1 and TRBJ2-5, with D perhaps being TRBD1 or TRBD2 (5 bases each). The DNA end favors TRBJ2-7, so the J call may be wrong. This CDR3 region has 14 residues. In germline, CDR1 is SGHRS, CDR2 YFSETQ.

The V and J genes are TRBV6-5 and TRBJ2-5; 8 bases match TRBD1. The germline V gene has CDR1 MNHEY and CDR2 SVGAGI. The V and J ends lost 8 bases and 4 bases, in that order; junction bases with no gene match: 12. CDR3 length equals 15 residues. The chain's CDR3 is CASAFSDRAVETQYF. As DNA, the CDR3 is TGTGCCAGCGCTTTTTCGGACAGGGCGGTAGAGACCCAGTACTTC.

The V and J genes are TRBV25-1 and TRBJ2-5; D call uncertain. The germline V and J ends were trimmed by 1 base and 2 bases, with 8 bases remaining between them. The CDR3 contains 14 residues. Germline-derived CDR1 and CDR2 are MGHDK and SYGVNS. The CDR3 loop is CASSEFASQETQYF. The CDR3 DNA is TGTGCCAGCAGTGAATTTGCGTCACAAGAGACCCAGTACTTC.

Turning to this clonotype: This may arise from a read error, as a much more abundant clone is one base away. The chain uses TRBV12-3 or TRBV12-4 and TRBJ2-3, with 7 bases that match TRBD1. This CDR3 is built from 15 residues. After removal of 5 bases from V and 0 bases from J, the junction contained 5 bases not matched to a gene. The CDR3 sequence is CASSRDRISTDTQYF. In DNA form, the CDR3 reads TGTGCCAGCAGTCGGGACAGAATTAGCACAGATACGCAGTATTTT.

There are many counts of this clonotype. This chain uses TRBV7-3 with TRBJ1-2; D is possibly TRBD1 (5 bases). The V gene's germline CDR1 is SGHTA and CDR2 FQGTGA. CDR3 length: 14 amino acids. Between the trimmed V and J ends, which lost 2 bases and 2 bases, there was a span of 9 bases. CDR3 in DNA: TGTGCCAGCAGCTTATCTCAGGGAAACTATGGCTACACCTTC. Protein sequence: CASSLSQGNYGYTF.

This clonotype was recorded a few times. One base away lies a much larger clone, so this may be a sequencing read error. This rearrangement joins TRBV7-2 to TRBJ2-3, with D unresolved. V lost 5 bases and J 4 bases, leaving 13 bases between the germline ends. Germline V gene data show CDR1 as SGHTA and CDR2 as FQGNSA. The CDR3 totals 14 residues. The CDR3 loop reads CASSDRPGADTQYF. The CDR3 region has the DNA TGTGCCAGCAGCGACCGGCCCGGAGCAGATACGCAGTATTTT.

This clonotype was observed at least ten times. The chain uses TRBV6-5 and TRBJ2-3; D uncertain. CDR1 is MNHEY and CDR2 is SVGAGI in the germline V gene. V lost 6 bases, J lost 6 bases, and 10 bases lay in between. The CDR3 covers 12 residues. CDR3 in DNA: TGTGCCAGCAGCGGTCGTGGGGATACGCAGTATTTT. As protein: CASSGRGDTQYF.

The chain recombines TRBV5-1 with TRBJ2-5; D call uncertain. V was trimmed by 4 bases and J by 1 base, leaving 11 bases between them. Germline V gene sequence: CDR1 SGHRS, CDR2 YFSETQ. The CDR3 loop spans 14 amino acids. CDR3 DNA sequence: TGCGCCAGCAGCGTGACGGGCCGCCAAGAGACCCAGTACTTC. This translates into CASSVTGRQETQYF.

The J gene is TRBJ1-4, the V gene TRBV28; weak D call: TRBD1 (5 bases). The CDR3 length is 15 residues. The germline gives CDR1 MDHEN, CDR2 SYDVKM. V dropped 5 bases and J dropped 7 bases, with 17 bases sitting between them. The CDR3 here is CASSPPTGGGEKLFF. The CDR3, as DNA: TGTGCCAGCAGTCCCCCGACGGGGGGTGGTGAAAAACTGTTTTTT.

This clonotype was detected a few times. The chain links TRBV28 to TRBJ2-5; D tentatively fits TRBD1 or TRBD2 (5 bases each). V lost 6 bases, J lost 1 base, and 12 bases lay in between. Germline V gene sequence: CDR1 MDHEN, CDR2 SYDVKM. The CDR3 loop spans 14 amino acids. This chain's CDR3 is CASSLYGAQETQYF. DNA for the CDR3: TGTGCCAGCAGCCTCTACGGGGCCCAAGAGACCCAGTACTTC.

With regard to this clonotype: A much larger clone differs by one base, so this may be a read error. The chain employs TRBV4-2 and TRBJ2-1; TRBD1 is a possible D gene (6 bases). Germline V lookup: CDR1 LGHNA, CDR2 YNFKEQ. The CDR3 is 18 residues long. V was shortened by 1 base and J by 4 bases, with 20 bases between the two germline ends. CDR3 loop: CASSQGMGAGIDYNEQFF. The CDR3, as DNA: TGTGCCAGCAGCCAAGGTATGGGGGCAGGGATAGATTACAATGAGCAGTTCTTC.

The rearrangement links TRBV7-2 to TRBJ1-4; no clear D gene. Germline CDR1 and CDR2: SGHTA and FQGNSA. CDR3 length: 13 amino acids. Trimming pared 5 bases from V and 5 bases from J, leaving 9 bases between. Here the CDR3 DNA reads TGTGCCAGCAGCGCTAGGCCAAATGAAAAACTGTTTTTT. The encoded protein is CASSARPNEKLFF.

The rearrangement uses TRBV5-5 and TRBJ2-1; no clear D. Germline V gene data show CDR1 as SGHKS and CDR2 as YYEKEE (reference sequence). This CDR3 region has 15 residues. V lost 0 bases and J lost 10, with 17 bases in between. The CDR3 loop reads CASSLVVVTMTEQFF. CDR3 DNA sequence: TGTGCCAGCAGCTTGGTAGTGGTCACGATGACAGAGCAGTTCTTC.